These 28 T cell receptor beta chains came from one sample sequenced in a study of blood T cell repertoires in COVID-19. Libraries were prepared by immunoSEQ multiplex PCR; TCRdb keeps only in-frame clonotypes and omits some of them. The sample lists about 54,000 clones, about 85% occurring once. Sequencing was done on a sample of peripheral blood. All receptors derive from a man in his forties with active COVID-19.

The chain recombines TRBV5-1 with TRBJ1-1, with D perhaps matching TRBD1 (5 bases). The ends were cut back, 4 bases at V and 7 bases at J, with 17 bases in the middle. There are 14 residues in the CDR3. The germline CDR1 and CDR2 sequences are SGHRS and YFSETQ. CDR3 nucleotides: TGCGCCAGCAGCCCGGTGGGGGGATTTGGTGAAGCTTTCTTT. It yields the protein CASSPVGGFGEAFF. Complete variable domain (other parts from reference TRBV5-1 and TRBJ1-1): KAGVTQTPRYLIKTRGQQVTLSCSPISGHRSVSWYQQTPGQGLQFLFEYFSETQRNKGNFPGRFSGRQFSNSRSEMNVSTLELGDSALYLCASSPVGGFGEAFFGQGTRLTVV.

This clone was counted between two and nine times. The V and J genes are TRBV7-3 and TRBJ2-2; TRBD1 aligns across 10 bases. The CDR3 is 16 residues long. The trim removed 4 bases at V and 4 bases at J, leaving 6 bases unmatched. CDR1 and CDR2 from the germline V gene are SGHTA and FQGTGA. CDR3 region: CASSSRQGAGTGELFF. CDR3 nucleotides: TGTGCCAGCAGCTCCCGACAGGGGGCGGGCACCGGGGAGCTGTTTTTT.

The chain uses TRBV3-1 (or the pseudogene TRBV3-2) and TRBJ1-6, with D maybe TRBD1 (6 bases). CDR1 is LGHDT and CDR2 is YNNKEL in the germline V gene (reference sequence). The V end lost 0 bases, the J end lost 9 bases, and 12 bases lay between the germline ends. The length of the CDR3 is 15 residues. The CDR3 DNA reads TGTGCCAGCAGCCAAGAACCCAGGGGTGGTTCACCCCTCCACTTT. Its translation is CASSQEPRGGSPLHF.

By frequency in the sample, this clone is medium-sized (0.01 to 0.1%). In the same sample, other DNA sequences code for this CDR3. J is TRBJ1-1 and V is TRBV27; D is ambiguous. V was clipped by 4 bases and J by 1 base, with 7 bases between them. There are 13 residues in the CDR3. Germline V gene data show CDR1 as MNHEY and CDR2 as SMNVEV (reference sequence). CDR3 DNA sequence: TGTGCCAGCAGTTGGACTGAGAACACTGAAGCTTTCTTT. Translation: CASSWTENTEAFF.

This clone showed up just a few times. The V gene is TRBV2, the J gene TRBJ1-3, with unresolved D. CDR3 length equals 12 residues. The germline V gene encodes CDR1 SNHLY and CDR2 FYNNEI. Trimming removed 4 bases at V and 7 bases at J, with 8 bases between. The CDR3, as DNA: TGTGCCAGCAGTGGGACTACCAACACCATATATTTT. Amino acid sequence: CASSGTTNTIYF.

In this sample, this clone turned up a few times. The V and J genes are TRBV27 and TRBJ2-1; 12 bases fit TRBD2. V trimming: 1 base; J trimming: 6 bases; junction bases outside the gene matches: 7. Germline-derived CDR1 and CDR2 are MNHEY and SMNVEV (reference sequence). The CDR3 consists of 17 residues. The DNA of the CDR3 is TGTGCCAGCAGTTTATTGGCTAGCGGGAGGGCCGGCAATGAGCAGTTCTTC. The encoded protein is CASSLLASGRAGNEQFF.

J is TRBJ2-5 and V is TRBV28, with D tentatively TRBD2 (5 bases). V was cut by 5 bases and J by 5 bases, with 21 bases left in between. Germline V gene data show CDR1 as MDHEN and CDR2 as SYDVKM. The CDR3 totals 16 residues. CDR3 region: CASSPPRGQRWETQYF. The CDR3 DNA reads TGTGCCAGCAGTCCTCCCCGGGGTCAAAGGTGGGAGACCCAGTACTTC.

This chain links TRBV18 with TRBJ2-5; TRBD1 matches 11 bases. The V and J ends lost 6 bases and 3 bases, in that order; junction bases with no gene match: 9. This CDR3 is 16 amino acids long. CDR1 is KGHSH and CDR2 is LQKENI in the germline V gene. The CDR3 DNA sequence: TGTGCCAGCTCCCGCCAACTGGGACAGGGGGAAGAGACCCAGTACTTC. Its protein is CASSRQLGQGEETQYF.

This chain joins TRBV28 and TRBJ1-2; D ambiguous. CDR1 and CDR2 (germline): MDHEN, SYDVKM. The germline V and J ends were trimmed by 9 bases and 8 bases, with 7 bases remaining between them. This CDR3 has 9 residues. This CDR3 is CARPGGYTF. CDR3 in DNA: TGTGCCAGACCGGGGGGCTACACCTTC.

J is TRBJ2-1 and V is TRBV4-1; TRBD2 might be the D (7 bases). Germline V gives CDR1 MGHRA, CDR2 YSYEKL. This CDR3 is 17 amino acids long. The V end lost 0 bases, the J end lost 6 bases, and 18 bases lay between the germline ends. The CDR3 loop is CASSQDPGLHRANEQFF. DNA of the CDR3: TGCGCCAGCAGCCAAGATCCGGGACTACACAGGGCCAATGAGCAGTTCTTC.

The chain combines TRBV9 with TRBJ1-1; 8 bases are shared with TRBD1. CDR3 size: 14 residues. Germline V gene data show CDR1 as SGDLS and CDR2 as YYNGEE. Trimming at V came to 4 bases and at J to 5 bases, leaving 7 bases not matched to a gene. This CDR3 reads CASSKEDRETEAFF. Here the CDR3 DNA reads TGTGCCAGCAGCAAGGAGGACAGGGAGACTGAAGCTTTCTTT.

The rearrangement uses TRBV7-3 and TRBJ2-1, with 12 bases matching TRBD2. Germline lookup yields CDR1 SGHTA and CDR2 FQGTGA. This CDR3 comprises 13 residues. The CDR3 DNA follows: TGTGCTACCGGACTAGCGGGATACAATGAGCAGTTCTTC. It yields the protein CATGLAGYNEQFF.

This clone occurred a few times. The chain is built from TRBV18 and TRBJ2-3, with D possibly matching TRBD2 (6 bases). CDR1 is KGHSH and CDR2 is LQKENI in the germline V gene. CDR3 length: 13 amino acids. V shed 3 bases and J shed 6 bases, with 10 bases lying between them. As DNA, the CDR3 is TGTGCCAGCTCACCCTTCGGAGGGGATACGCAGTATTTT. It yields the protein CASSPFGGDTQYF.

The rearrangement joins TRBV28 to TRBJ2-5; 10 bases are a match to TRBD2. There are 17 residues in the CDR3. The trim removed 5 bases at V and 4 bases at J, leaving 13 bases unmatched. Germline values: CDR1 MDHEN, CDR2 SYDVKM. The DNA of the CDR3 is TGTGCCAGCAGTGTATTGGGGGCTAGCGGGAGAACAGAGACCCAGTACTTC. It is translated as CASSVLGASGRTETQYF.

V is TRBV12-3 or TRBV12-4 and J is TRBJ2-7, with D maybe TRBD1 (5 bases). The CDR3 covers 12 residues. Trimming took off 8 bases at V and 4 bases at J, with 12 bases between the two ends. The chain's CDR3 is CASLSPGYEQYF. The CDR3 coding sequence is TGTGCCAGCCTTTCTCCAGGGTACGAGCAGTACTTC.

V usage is TRBV3-1 (or the pseudogene TRBV3-2) and J usage is TRBJ1-6; tentatively, D is TRBD1 (5 bases). V was shortened by 0 bases and J by 8 bases, with 11 bases between the two germline ends. This CDR3 is 15 amino acids long. Germline lookup yields CDR1 LGHDT and CDR2 YNNKEL (reference sequence). This CDR3 is CASSQDRTGDSPLHF. CDR3 in DNA: TGTGCCAGCAGCCAAGACAGGACGGGGGATTCACCCCTCCACTTT.

The genes are TRBV29-1 and TRBJ2-5; a possible D gene is TRBD1 (6 bases). The V end lost 3 bases, the J end lost 2 bases, and 13 bases lay between the germline ends. The CDR3 totals 14 residues. Germline V gene lookup returns CDR1 SQVTM and CDR2 ANQGSEA. This CDR3 is CSVEERGWQETQYF. CDR3 sequence (DNA): TGCAGCGTTGAGGAAAGGGGGTGGCAAGAGACCCAGTACTTC.

The chain's CDR3 is CASSAPGTDTQYF. The CDR3 region has the DNA TGTGCCAGCAGCGCCCCCGGGACAGATACGCAGTATTTT. The gene calls are TRBV9 and TRBJ2-3, with D unresolved. CDR1 SGDLS and CDR2 YYNGEE come from the germline V gene. The CDR3 contains 13 residues. V lost 3 bases to trimming and J lost 3 bases, with 8 bases between them.

The V call is TRBV5-1, the J call TRBJ2-5; 11 positions agree with TRBD1. Losses at the gene ends were 2 bases for V and 4 bases for J; bases not matched to a gene: 7. The CDR3 length is 16 residues. Germline V gene lookup returns CDR1 SGHRS and CDR2 YFSETQ. The CDR3 nucleotides are TGCGCCAGCAGCTTAACCGGGACAGGGGGAAGAGAGACCCAGTACTTC. Translation gives CASSLTGTGGRETQYF.

The rearrangement links TRBV7-3 to TRBJ2-4; 7 positions match TRBD2. Germline loops: CDR1 SGHTA, CDR2 FQGTGA. J was trimmed by 8 bases and V by 1 base; bases with no gene match: 5. CDR3 length: 14 residues. Here the CDR3 reads CASSLMGGIDIQYF. CDR3 sequence (DNA): TGTGCCAGCAGCTTAATGGGAGGGATTGACATTCAGTACTTC.

The gene calls are TRBV30 and TRBJ1-1; a weak D match, TRBD1 (6 bases). Germline V CDR1 and CDR2: GTSNPN, SVGIG (reference sequence). V lost 4 bases and J lost 4, with 10 bases in between. CDR3 length: 12 residues. This CDR3 reads CAWNRVGTEAFF. CDR3 nucleotides: TGTGCCTGGAACAGGGTCGGCACTGAAGCTTTCTTT.

The chain has TRBV10-3 and TRBJ2-3, with TRBD2 matching 9 bases. Germline V gene lookup returns CDR1 ENHRY and CDR2 SYGVKD. This CDR3 has 14 amino acids. V lost 7 bases and J lost 2; bases outside the gene matches: 4. CDR3 residues: CAINAGGPTDTQYF. The CDR3 DNA reads as TGTGCCATCAACGCGGGAGGGCCCACAGATACGCAGTATTTT.

The CDR3 DNA sequence: TGCGCCAGCAGCTCCGGACAGCACACTGAAGCTTTCTTT. It specifies CASSSGQHTEAFF. The V and J genes are TRBV5-1 and TRBJ1-1; maybe TRBD1 (6 bases). The CDR3 loop spans 13 amino acids. The V end was cut by 3 bases, the J end by 3 bases, with 9 bases between. Germline values: CDR1 SGHRS, CDR2 YFSETQ. The full variable domain, rest sourced from reference TRBV5-1 and TRBJ1-1, is KAGVTQTPRYLIKTRGQQVTLSCSPISGHRSVSWYQQTPGQGLQFLFEYFSETQRNKGNFPGRFSGRQFSNSRSEMNVSTLELGDSALYLCASSSGQHTEAFFGQGTRLTVV.

The J gene is TRBJ1-2, the V gene TRBV27; D unresolved. Between the trimmed V and J ends, which lost 5 bases and 6 bases, there was a span of 16 bases. The CDR3 contains 14 residues. Germline V lookup: CDR1 MNHEY, CDR2 SMNVEV (reference sequence). The DNA of the CDR3 is TGTGCCAGCAGTCAACGGGATAGGAGTAATGGCTACACCTTC. It is translated as CASSQRDRSNGYTF.

V usage is TRBV3-1 (or the pseudogene TRBV3-2) and J usage is TRBJ1-5; D gene uncertain. The V gene lost 4 bases and the J gene lost 1 base, with 14 bases spanning the gap. CDR1 and CDR2 from the germline V gene are LGHDT and YNNKEL (reference sequence). The CDR3 has 16 amino acids. CDR3 sequence: CASSPGEGWSNQPQHF. The CDR3, as DNA: TGTGCCAGCAGCCCCGGGGAGGGCTGGAGCAATCAGCCCCAGCATTTT.

The chain couples TRBV29-1 to TRBJ1-4; D call uncertain. The CDR3 runs 15 residues. Germline V lookup: CDR1 SQVTM, CDR2 ANQGSEA. The V gene lost 4 bases and the J gene lost 10 bases, with 22 bases spanning the gap. The DNA for the CDR3 is TGCAGCGTTGGAGGCTCCGGGTCGCAAAGTGGAAAACTGTTTTTT. As protein: CSVGGSGSQSGKLFF.

This clone has more than one count but fewer than ten. The chain employs TRBV29-1 and TRBJ1-1, with 8 bases identical to TRBD1. J lost 3 bases, V lost 7 bases, and 7 bases had no gene match. Per germline, CDR1 SQVTM and CDR2 ANQGSEA. There are 13 residues in the CDR3. The CDR3 bases are TGCAGCGCCCGGGGACAGGCGCACACTGAAGCTTTCTTT. This encodes CSARGQAHTEAFF. Full variable domain (missing parts from reference TRBV29-1 and TRBJ1-1): SAVISQKPSRDICQRGTSLTIQCQVDSQVTMMFWYRQQPGQSLTLIATANQGSEATYESGFVIDKFPISRPNLTFSTLTVSNMSPEDSSIYLCSARGQAHTEAFFGQGTRLTVV.

The genes are TRBV2 and TRBJ1-2; tentative D call: TRBD1 (5 bases). This CDR3 has 13 amino acids. Germline CDR1 reads SNHLY; CDR2 reads FYNNEI. Trimming took off 4 bases at V and 2 bases at J, with 8 bases between the two ends. The CDR3 nucleotides are TGTGCCAGCAGTGGACAGCCGAACTATGGCTACACCTTC. Translation: CASSGQPNYGYTF.